The 10 T cell receptor beta chains in this list originate from one sample, sequenced in a study of control samples from healthy donors and cancer patients. The table came from immunoSEQ multiplex PCR; TCRdb's copy has only in-frame clones and leaves some out. The table includes about 180,000 clones, 85% to 95% detected once. What was sequenced was blood. The receptors originated from a woman younger than 35 in good health.

The rearrangement links TRBV6-5 to TRBJ2-1; a possible D gene is TRBD2 (5 bases). Germline-derived CDR1 and CDR2 are MNHEY and SVGAGI. The CDR3 covers 15 residues. V lost 4 bases to trimming and J lost 1 base, with 11 bases between them. DNA of the CDR3: TGTGCCAGCAGTTCTGGGCGGGCTTCCTACAATGAGCAGTTCTTC. It yields the protein CASSSGRASYNEQFF.

The chain joins TRBV18 to TRBJ1-2, with D tentatively TRBD1 (5 bases). The V end was cut by 8 bases, the J end by 0 bases, with 13 bases between. CDR3 length: 14 amino acids. Germline CDR1 and CDR2: KGHSH and LQKENI. DNA of the CDR3: TGTGCCAGCACCGTGGCCAGGGCTAACTATGGCTACACCTTC. The encoded protein is CASTVARANYGYTF.

The chain is built from TRBV6-5 and TRBJ2-7, with 7 positions matching TRBD1. Germline V CDR1 and CDR2: MNHEY, SVGAGI. The length of the CDR3 is 15 residues. The V segment lost 2 bases and the J segment 1 base; nucleotides outside the gene matches: 5. The CDR3 DNA is TGTGCCAGCAGTTACGGGCAGGGGGTATCCTACGAGCAGTACTTC. It is translated as CASSYGQGVSYEQYF.

The CDR3 sequence: CASSKDRAVWETQYF. The CDR3 bases are TGTGCCAGCAGCAAGGACAGGGCTGTTTGGGAGACCCAGTACTTC. This chain connects TRBV7-9 to TRBJ2-5, with TRBD1 identical over 8 bases. V shed 5 bases, J shed 5 bases, and the junction held 10 bases outside the gene matches. The V gene's germline CDR1 is SEHNR and CDR2 FQNEAQ (reference sequence). The length of the CDR3 is 15 residues. The full variable domain, in which reference TRBV7-9 and TRBJ2-5 provide the parts outside the CDR3, is DTGVSQNPRHKITKRGQNVTFRCDPISEHNRLYWYRQTLGQGPEFLTYFQNEAQLEKSRLLSDRFSAERPKGSFSTLEIQRTEQGDSAMYLCASSKDRAVWETQYFGPGTRLLVL.

V and J are TRBV7-2 and TRBJ2-7; 7 nucleotides match TRBD1. There are 15 residues in the CDR3. J was trimmed by 2 bases and V by 1 base; bases with no gene match: 5. Germline values: CDR1 SGHTA, CDR2 FQGNSA. The CDR3 reads CASSLGGTATYEQYF. CDR3 sequence (DNA): TGTGCCAGCAGCTTAGGGGGGACAGCTACCTACGAGCAGTACTTC.

CDR3 protein: CASSRGAGGRETQYF. The CDR3 region has the DNA TGTGCCAGCAGCAGGGGGGCGGGAGGGCGGGAGACCCAGTACTTC. The V call is TRBV7-2, the J call TRBJ2-5, with TRBD2 matching over 9 bases. The CDR3 is 15 residues long. Germline CDR1 SGHTA, CDR2 FQGNSA. The V segment lost 5 bases and the J segment 5 bases; nucleotides outside the gene matches: 9. Supplemented by reference TRBV7-2 and TRBJ2-5, the full variable domain reads GAGVSQSPSNKVTEKGKDVELRCDPISGHTALYWYRQSLGQGLEFLIYFQGNSAPDKSGLPSDRFSAERTGGSVSTLTIQRTQQEDSAVYLCASSRGAGGRETQYFGPGTRLLVL.

The chain links TRBV2 to TRBJ1-5; D gene ambiguous. From germline, CDR1 is SNHLY and CDR2 FYNNEI. The CDR3 is 12 amino acids. V was cut by 6 bases and J by 3 bases, with 6 bases left in between. The DNA for the CDR3 is TGTGCCAGCAGGGGTGACAATCAGCCCCAGCATTTT. Its protein is CASRGDNQPQHF. Together with reference TRBV2 and TRBJ1-5, the CDR3 gives the full variable domain: EPEVTQTPSHQVTQMGQEVILRCVPISNHLYFYWYRQILGQKVEFLVSFYNNEISEKSEIFDDQFSVERPDGSNFTLKIRSTKLEDSAMYFCASRGDNQPQHFGDGTRLSIL.

V is TRBV24-1 and J is TRBJ2-3, with 13 nucleotides matching TRBD2. The junction had 4 bases not matched to a gene; V was cut back by 2 bases and J by 3 bases. The CDR3 sequence is 17 residues long. Germline V gene data show CDR1 as KGHDR and CDR2 as SFDVKD. The CDR3 nucleotides read TGTGCCACCAGTGATTCTGGACTAGCGGGAGCGACAGATACGCAGTATTTT. Residues: CATSDSGLAGATDTQYF.

The genes are TRBV19 and TRBJ1-2; TRBD1 matches 9 bases. Germline V gene lookup returns CDR1 LNHDA and CDR2 SQIVND (reference sequence). CDR3 size: 15 residues. The junction had 13 bases not matched to a gene; V was cut back by 5 bases and J by 9 bases. The CDR3 protein is CASSETGGRKYSYTF. CDR3 nucleotides: TGTGCCAGTAGTGAAACAGGGGGCCGGAAATATAGCTACACCTTC.

V gene TRBV9 combines with J gene TRBJ1-6, with TRBD1 identical over 8 bases. Germline CDR1 reads SGDLS; CDR2 reads YYNGEE. The V segment lost 3 bases and the J segment 4 bases; nucleotides outside the gene matches: 9. The CDR3 runs to 17 residues. The DNA for the CDR3 is TGTGCCAGCAGCGACTCGACAGGGGCCTTATATAATTCACCCCTCCACTTT. Translation: CASSDSTGALYNSPLHF.